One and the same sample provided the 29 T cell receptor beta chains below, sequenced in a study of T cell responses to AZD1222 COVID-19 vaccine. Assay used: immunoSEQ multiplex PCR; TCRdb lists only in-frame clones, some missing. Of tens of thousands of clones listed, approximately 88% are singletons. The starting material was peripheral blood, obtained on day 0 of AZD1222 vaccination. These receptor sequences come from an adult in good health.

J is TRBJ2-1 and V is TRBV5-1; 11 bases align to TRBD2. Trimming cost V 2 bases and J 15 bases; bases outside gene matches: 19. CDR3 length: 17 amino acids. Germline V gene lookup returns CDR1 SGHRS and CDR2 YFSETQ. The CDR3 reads CASSFGQQLAGVGLGFF. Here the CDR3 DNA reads TGCGCCAGCAGCTTTGGCCAACAACTAGCGGGAGTTGGCCTGGGGTTCTTC.

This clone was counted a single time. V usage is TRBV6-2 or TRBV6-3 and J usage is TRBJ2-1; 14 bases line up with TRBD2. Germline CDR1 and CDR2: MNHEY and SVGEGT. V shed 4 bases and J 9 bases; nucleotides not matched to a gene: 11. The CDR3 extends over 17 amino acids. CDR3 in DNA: TGTGCCAGCAGTTTCCCGTTCGGGACTAGCGGGAGAGGTGAGCAGTTCTTC. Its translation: CASSFPFGTSGRGEQFF.

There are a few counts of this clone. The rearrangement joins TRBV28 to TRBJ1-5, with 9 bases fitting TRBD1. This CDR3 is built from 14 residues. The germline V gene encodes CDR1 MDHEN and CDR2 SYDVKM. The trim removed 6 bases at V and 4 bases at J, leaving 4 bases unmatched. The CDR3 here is CASSLDRGNQPQHF. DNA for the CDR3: TGTGCCAGCAGCCTTGACAGGGGGAATCAGCCCCAGCATTTT.

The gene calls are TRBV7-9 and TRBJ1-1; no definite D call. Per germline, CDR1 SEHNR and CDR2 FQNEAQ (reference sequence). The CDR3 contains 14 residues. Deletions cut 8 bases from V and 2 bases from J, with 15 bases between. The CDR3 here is CASQTTNVNTEAFF. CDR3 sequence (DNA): TGTGCCAGCCAAACAACGAACGTCAACACTGAAGCTTTCTTT.

The chain's CDR3 is CASSPGGDNEQFF. The CDR3 nucleotides are TGCGCCAGCAGCCCGGGAGGGGACAATGAGCAGTTCTTC. This chain connects TRBV5-1 to TRBJ2-1; 8 nucleotides agree with TRBD2. Germline CDR1 reads SGHRS; CDR2 reads YFSETQ. The CDR3 runs 13 residues. V was clipped by 4 bases and J by 5 bases; unmatched bases: 2.

The CDR3 region is CATSDLSAGWFF. The CDR3 DNA follows: TGTGCCACCAGTGATTTGTCGGCAGGGTGGTTCTTC. V usage is TRBV24-1 and J usage is TRBJ2-1; tentatively, D is TRBD1 (5 bases). The CDR3 spans 12 residues. Germline CDR1 KGHDR, CDR2 SFDVKD. Trimming took off 0 bases at V and 15 bases at J, with 11 bases between the two ends.

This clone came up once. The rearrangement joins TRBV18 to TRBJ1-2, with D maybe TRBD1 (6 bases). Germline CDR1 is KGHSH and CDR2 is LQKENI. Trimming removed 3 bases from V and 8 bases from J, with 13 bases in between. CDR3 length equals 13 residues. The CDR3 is CASSPSSQGGYTF. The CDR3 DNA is TGTGCCAGCTCACCTTCTTCACAGGGCGGCTACACCTTC.

Here the CDR3 reads CATIESGREGEQFF. The CDR3 DNA is TGTGCCACCATCGAGAGCGGGAGGGAAGGAGAGCAGTTCTTC. The J gene is TRBJ2-1, the V gene TRBV15; 10 positions match TRBD2. CDR3 length: 14 residues. The V and J ends lost 7 bases and 10 bases, in that order; junction bases with no gene match: 10. Germline V gene sequence: CDR1 LNHNV, CDR2 YYDKDF (reference sequence).

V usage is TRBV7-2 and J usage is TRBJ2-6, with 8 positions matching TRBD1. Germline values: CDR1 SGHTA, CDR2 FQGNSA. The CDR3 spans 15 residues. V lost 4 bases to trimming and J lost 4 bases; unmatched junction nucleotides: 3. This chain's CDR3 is CASSSTGAGANVLTF. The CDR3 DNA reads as TGTGCCAGCAGCTCGACAGGGGCCGGGGCCAACGTCCTGACTTTC.

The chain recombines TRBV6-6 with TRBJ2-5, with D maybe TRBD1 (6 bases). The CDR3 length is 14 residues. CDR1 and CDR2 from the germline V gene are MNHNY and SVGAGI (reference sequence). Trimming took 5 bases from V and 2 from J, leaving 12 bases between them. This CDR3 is CASSSRDKQETQYF. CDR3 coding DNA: TGTGCCAGCAGTAGCCGGGACAAGCAAGAGACCCAGTACTTC.

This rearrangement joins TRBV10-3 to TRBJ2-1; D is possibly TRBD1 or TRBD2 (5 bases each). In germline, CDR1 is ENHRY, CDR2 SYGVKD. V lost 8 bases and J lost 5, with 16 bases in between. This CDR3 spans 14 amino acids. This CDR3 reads CAISPSTGHNEQFF. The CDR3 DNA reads TGTGCCATCTCCCCGTCCACGGGGCACAATGAGCAGTTCTTC.

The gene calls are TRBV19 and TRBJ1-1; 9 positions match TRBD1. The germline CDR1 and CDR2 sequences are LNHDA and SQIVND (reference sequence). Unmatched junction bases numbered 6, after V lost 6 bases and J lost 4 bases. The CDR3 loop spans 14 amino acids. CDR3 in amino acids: CASRPDRGRTEAFF. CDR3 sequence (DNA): TGTGCCAGTAGGCCGGACAGGGGCCGCACTGAAGCTTTCTTT.

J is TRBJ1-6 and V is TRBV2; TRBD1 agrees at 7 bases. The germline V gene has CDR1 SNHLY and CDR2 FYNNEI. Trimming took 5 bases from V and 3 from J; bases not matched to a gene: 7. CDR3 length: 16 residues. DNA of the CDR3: TGTGCCAGCAGTTGGACAGGAACGAACTATAATTCACCCCTCCACTTT. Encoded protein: CASSWTGTNYNSPLHF. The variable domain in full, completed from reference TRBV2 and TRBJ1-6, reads EPEVTQTPSHQVTQMGQEVILRCVPISNHLYFYWYRQILGQKVEFLVSFYNNEISEKSEIFDDQFSVERPDGSNFTLKIRSTKLEDSAMYFCASSWTGTNYNSPLHFGNGTRLTVT.

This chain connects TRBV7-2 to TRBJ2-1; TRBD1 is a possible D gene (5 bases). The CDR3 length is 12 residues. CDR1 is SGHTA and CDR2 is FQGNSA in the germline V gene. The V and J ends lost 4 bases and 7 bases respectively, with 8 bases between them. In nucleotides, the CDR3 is TGTGCCAGCAGCTCTCAGGGTAATGAGCAGTTCTTC. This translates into CASSSQGNEQFF.

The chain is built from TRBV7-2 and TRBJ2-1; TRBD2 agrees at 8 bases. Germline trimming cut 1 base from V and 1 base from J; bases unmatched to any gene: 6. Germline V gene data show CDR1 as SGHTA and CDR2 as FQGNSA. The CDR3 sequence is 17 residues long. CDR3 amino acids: CASSLGGLVHSYNEQFF. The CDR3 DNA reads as TGTGCCAGCAGCTTAGGGGGACTAGTTCATTCCTACAATGAGCAGTTCTTC.

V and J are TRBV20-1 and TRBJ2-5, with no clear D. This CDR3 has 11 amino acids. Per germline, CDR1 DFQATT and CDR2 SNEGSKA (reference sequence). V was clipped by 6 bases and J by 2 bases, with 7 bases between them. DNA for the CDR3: TGCAGTGCCCGTGCACAAGAGACCCAGTACTTC. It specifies CSARAQETQYF.

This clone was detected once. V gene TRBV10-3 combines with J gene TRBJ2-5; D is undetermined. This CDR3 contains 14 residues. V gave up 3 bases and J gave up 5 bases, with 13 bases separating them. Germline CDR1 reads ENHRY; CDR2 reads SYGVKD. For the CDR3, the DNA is TGTGCCATCAGTGATTCGACATCCGCGGAGACCCAGTACTTC. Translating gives CAISDSTSAETQYF.

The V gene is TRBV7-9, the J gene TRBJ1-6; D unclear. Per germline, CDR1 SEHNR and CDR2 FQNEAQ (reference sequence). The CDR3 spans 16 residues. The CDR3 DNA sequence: TGTGCTCTCGATTGGGGAGAGAGCTCCTATAATTCACCCCTCCACTTT. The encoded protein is CALDWGESSYNSPLHF.

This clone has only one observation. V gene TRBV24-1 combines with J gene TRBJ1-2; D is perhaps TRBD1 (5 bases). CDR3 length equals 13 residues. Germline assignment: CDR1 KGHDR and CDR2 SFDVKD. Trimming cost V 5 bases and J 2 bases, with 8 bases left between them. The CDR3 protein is CATSGAGNYGYTF. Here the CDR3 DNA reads TGTGCCACCAGTGGGGCAGGGAACTATGGCTACACCTTC.

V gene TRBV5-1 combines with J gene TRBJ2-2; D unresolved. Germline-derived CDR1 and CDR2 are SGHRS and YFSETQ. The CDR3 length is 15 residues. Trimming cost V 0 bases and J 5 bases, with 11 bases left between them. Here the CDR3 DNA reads TGCGCCAGCAGCTTGGACGGGTATGGAACCGGGGAGCTGTTTTTT. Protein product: CASSLDGYGTGELFF.

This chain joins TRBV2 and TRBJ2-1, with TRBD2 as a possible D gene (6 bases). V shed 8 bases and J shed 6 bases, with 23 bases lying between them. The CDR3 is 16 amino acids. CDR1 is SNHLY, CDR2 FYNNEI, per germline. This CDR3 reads CASAKSGLAKGNEQFF. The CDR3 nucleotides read TGTGCCAGCGCGAAAAGTGGCCTAGCGAAGGGCAATGAGCAGTTCTTC.

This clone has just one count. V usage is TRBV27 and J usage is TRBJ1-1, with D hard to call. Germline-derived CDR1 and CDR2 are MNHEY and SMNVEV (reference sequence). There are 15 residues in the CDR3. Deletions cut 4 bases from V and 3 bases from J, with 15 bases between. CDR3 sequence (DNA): TGTGCCAGCAGTTCCTCCTTTAGGGCTCACACTGAAGCTTTCTTT. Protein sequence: CASSSSFRAHTEAFF.

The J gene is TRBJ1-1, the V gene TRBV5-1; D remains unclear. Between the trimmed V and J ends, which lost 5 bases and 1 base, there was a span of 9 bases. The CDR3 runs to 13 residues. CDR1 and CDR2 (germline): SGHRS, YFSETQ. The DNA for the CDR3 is TGCGCCAGCAGGGCCGGAACGAACACTGAAGCTTTCTTT. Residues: CASRAGTNTEAFF.

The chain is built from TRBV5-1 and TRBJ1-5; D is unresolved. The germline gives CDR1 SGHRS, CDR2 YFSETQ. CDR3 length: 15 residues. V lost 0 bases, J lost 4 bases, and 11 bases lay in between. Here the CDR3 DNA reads TGCGCCAGCAGCTTGGATGCAGGAGCTAATCAGCCCCAGCATTTT. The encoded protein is CASSLDAGANQPQHF. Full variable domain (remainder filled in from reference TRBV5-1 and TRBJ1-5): KAGVTQTPRYLIKTRGQQVTLSCSPISGHRSVSWYQQTPGQGLQFLFEYFSETQRNKGNFPGRFSGRQFSNSRSEMNVSTLELGDSALYLCASSLDAGANQPQHFGDGTRLSIL.

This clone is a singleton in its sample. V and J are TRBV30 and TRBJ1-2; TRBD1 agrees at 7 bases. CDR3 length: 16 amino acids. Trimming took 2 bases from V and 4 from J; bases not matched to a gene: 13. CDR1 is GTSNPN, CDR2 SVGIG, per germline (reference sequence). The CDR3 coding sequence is TGTGCCTGGAGTCAAAGGGGGCGCGATACCCTCTATGGCTACACCTTC. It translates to CAWSQRGRDTLYGYTF.

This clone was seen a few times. The chain's CDR3 is CASSSDREAFF. In nucleotides, the CDR3 is TGTGCCAGCAGTTCAGACCGTGAAGCTTTCTTT. This rearrangement joins TRBV28 to TRBJ1-1; D remains unclear. There are 11 residues in the CDR3. The V gene's germline CDR1 is MDHEN and CDR2 SYDVKM. V was trimmed by 4 bases and J by 7 bases, leaving 7 bases between them.

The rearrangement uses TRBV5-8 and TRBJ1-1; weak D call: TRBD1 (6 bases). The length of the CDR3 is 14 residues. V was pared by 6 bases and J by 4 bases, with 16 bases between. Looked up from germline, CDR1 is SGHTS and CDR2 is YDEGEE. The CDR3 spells CASMLGGASTEAFF. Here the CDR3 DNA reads TGTGCCAGCATGCTAGGGGGGGCTAGCACTGAAGCTTTCTTT.

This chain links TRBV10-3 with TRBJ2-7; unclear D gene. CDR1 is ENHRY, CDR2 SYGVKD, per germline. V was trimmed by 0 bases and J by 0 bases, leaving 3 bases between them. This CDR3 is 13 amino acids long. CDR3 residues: CAISESNSYEQYF. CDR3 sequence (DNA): TGTGCCATCAGTGAGTCGAACTCCTACGAGCAGTACTTC.

The CDR3 loop is CASSKDFFGRGLQPQHF. In DNA form, the CDR3 reads TGTGCCAGCAGCAAAGATTTTTTTGGCAGGGGGCTTCAGCCCCAGCATTTT. The V call is TRBV21-1, the J call TRBJ1-5; TRBD1 is taken as the D call from the table, unchecked against the DNA. TRBV21-1 is a pseudogene locus. The CDR3 contains 17 residues.